The clone carrying this TCR beta chain was detected a few times. What it recognizes is unknown. This entry is derived from a study of T cells after yellow fever vaccination. About the research overall: Preparation used SMART-Seq v4 Ultra Low Input for the low-cell-number fractions.

This CDR3 has 16 amino acids. Germline V gene data show CDR1 as SGHRS and CDR2 as YFSETQ. V gave up 0 bases and J gave up 0 bases, with 10 bases separating them. Findings and caveats of the study: The CD4 compartment and the CD8 compartment contained a small share of clonotypes in common. Though weaker, the secondary response peaked faster, on day 5 versus 15. Reappearing after the booster were most of the clones from primary vaccination (about 95% CD4, around 88% CD8).

One entry per CDR3 protein, called by TCRdb with MiXCR from the 5' RACE reads. The sample shows fewer than 650,000 distinct CDR3 sequences, 20% to 25% of them seen only once. The chain is built from TRBV5-1 and TRBJ2-1; no clear D gene. The receptor comes from a man between 18 and 35 years old who received the YFV17D yellow fever vaccine. Sequencing used PBMCs, obtained roughly 20 days after the first yellow fever vaccination. CDR3 loop: CASSLGVRSSYNEQFF. For the CDR3, the DNA is TGCGCCAGCAGCTTGGGGGTGCGGAGCTCCTACAATGAGCAGTTCTTC.